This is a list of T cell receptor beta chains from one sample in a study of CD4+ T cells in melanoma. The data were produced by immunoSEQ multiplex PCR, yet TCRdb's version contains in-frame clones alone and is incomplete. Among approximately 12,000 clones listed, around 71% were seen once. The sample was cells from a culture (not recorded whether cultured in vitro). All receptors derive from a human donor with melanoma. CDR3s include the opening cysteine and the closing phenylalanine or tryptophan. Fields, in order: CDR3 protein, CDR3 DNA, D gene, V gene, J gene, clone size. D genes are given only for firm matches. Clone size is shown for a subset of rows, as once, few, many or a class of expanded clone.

CDR3aa: CASSDVAGGSNEQFF
CDR3nt: TGTGCCAGCAGTGACGTAGCGGGGGGATCCAATGAGCAGTTCTTC
d_gene: TRBD2
v_gene: TRBV6-4
j_gene: TRBJ2-1
abundance: .

CDR3aa: CASRLDRGNTEAFF
CDR3nt: TGTGCCAGCAGGTTGGACAGGGGGAACACTGAAGCTTTCTTT
d_gene: TRBD1
v_gene: TRBV6-4
j_gene: TRBJ1-1
abundance: .

CDR3aa: CASSLDNGRGNTIYF
CDR3nt: TGTGCCAGCAGCTTGGATAATGGGAGGGGAAACACCATATATTTT
d_gene: .
v_gene: TRBV5-5
j_gene: TRBJ1-3
abundance: few

CDR3aa: CASSLNPLRGDTQYF
CDR3nt: TGTGCCAGCAGCTTAAATCCCCTGCGTGGGGATACGCAGTATTTT
d_gene: .
v_gene: TRBV7-2
j_gene: TRBJ2-3
abundance: .

CDR3aa: CASSQAWQYYGYTF
CDR3nt: TGTGCCAGCAGCCAAGCGTGGCAGTACTATGGCTACACCTTC
d_gene: .
v_gene: TRBV6-5
j_gene: TRBJ1-2
abundance: .

CDR3aa: CASSPVMSDTGELFF
CDR3nt: TGTGCCAGCAGCCCCGTGATGAGCGACACCGGGGAGCTGTTTTTT
d_gene: .
v_gene: TRBV5-4
j_gene: TRBJ2-2
abundance: .

CDR3aa: CSVRSALGYTF
CDR3nt: TGCAGCGTTCGTTCCGCTTTGGGCTACACCTTC
d_gene: .
v_gene: TRBV29-1
j_gene: TRBJ1-2
abundance: .

CDR3aa: CASSEEAWGGEAFF
CDR3nt: TGTGCCAGCAGTGAGGAGGCCTGGGGCGGGGAAGCTTTCTTT
d_gene: .
v_gene: TRBV6-1
j_gene: TRBJ1-1
abundance: .

CDR3aa: CASSSYFPGLVTDTQYF
CDR3nt: TGTGCCAGCAGTTCCTATTTCCCGGGACTTGTCACAGATACGCAGTATTTT
d_gene: .
v_gene: TRBV27
j_gene: TRBJ2-3
abundance: .

CDR3aa: CASARPSGVGRPETQYF
CDR3nt: TGTGCCAGCGCCCGGCCTAGCGGGGTCGGGCGTCCAGAGACCCAGTACTTC
d_gene: TRBD2
v_gene: TRBV7-3
j_gene: TRBJ2-5
abundance: .

CDR3aa: CASSLLGPNTEAFF
CDR3nt: TGTGCCAGCAGCTTACTAGGGCCGAACACTGAAGCTTTCTTT
d_gene: .
v_gene: TRBV7-3
j_gene: TRBJ1-1
abundance: few

CDR3aa: CAISEIRFGGGETQYF
CDR3nt: TGTGCCATCAGTGAAATAAGGTTTGGGGGCGGGGAGACCCAGTACTTC
d_gene: .
v_gene: TRBV10-3
j_gene: TRBJ2-5
abundance: .

CDR3aa: CASSSYYPQSRANVLTF
CDR3nt: TGTGCCAGCAGCTCATATTACCCACAAAGTCGGGCCAACGTCCTGACTTTC
d_gene: .
v_gene: TRBV7-8
j_gene: TRBJ2-6
abundance: .

CDR3aa: CASSFLANYGYTF
CDR3nt: TGTGCCAGCAGCTTTTTGGCTAACTATGGCTACACCTTC
d_gene: .
v_gene: TRBV11-1
j_gene: TRBJ1-2
abundance: .

CDR3aa: CASSPLRGKDGTIYF
CDR3nt: TGCGCCAGCAGCCCCCTGCGGGGGAAGGATGGCACCATATATTTT
d_gene: .
v_gene: TRBV5-1
j_gene: TRBJ1-3
abundance: .

CDR3aa: CASSLVTATYEQYF
CDR3nt: TGCGCCAGCAGCTTGGTGACAGCGACCTACGAGCAGTACTTC
d_gene: .
v_gene: TRBV5-1
j_gene: TRBJ2-7
abundance: .

CDR3aa: CASSRTVNHIAFF
CDR3nt: TGTGCCAGCAGCCGGACAGTTAACCACATTGCTTTCTTT
d_gene: .
v_gene: TRBV7-3
j_gene: TRBJ1-1
abundance: .

CDR3aa: CASTHGGTYGYTF
CDR3nt: TGTGCCAGCACCCATGGGGGTACCTATGGCTACACCTTC
d_gene: .
v_gene: TRBV6-6
j_gene: TRBJ1-2
abundance: .

CDR3aa: CAWMRGGGTDTQYF
CDR3nt: TGTGCCTGGATGAGGGGGGGCGGCACAGATACGCAGTATTTT
d_gene: .
v_gene: TRBV30
j_gene: TRBJ2-3
abundance: once

CDR3aa: CASIRGPTNYGYTF
CDR3nt: TGTGCCAGCATCCGAGGACCAACTAACTATGGCTACACCTTC
d_gene: .
v_gene: TRBV6-1
j_gene: TRBJ1-2
abundance: few

CDR3aa: CASNMGGGGYNEQFF
CDR3nt: TGTGCCAGCAACATGGGCGGGGGAGGCTACAATGAGCAGTTCTTC
d_gene: TRBD2
v_gene: TRBV6-1
j_gene: TRBJ2-1
abundance: .

CDR3aa: CASSFGEQYF
CDR3nt: TGTGCCAGCAGCTTCGGCGAGCAGTACTTC
d_gene: .
v_gene: TRBV7-9
j_gene: TRBJ2-7
abundance: few

CDR3aa: CASSFFPGSNQPQHF
CDR3nt: TGTGCCAGCAGCTTTTTCCCGGGTAGCAATCAGCCCCAGCATTTT
d_gene: .
v_gene: TRBV7-2
j_gene: TRBJ1-5
abundance: .

CDR3aa: CATSRASNYGYTF
CDR3nt: TGTGCCACCTCGAGGGCCTCTAACTATGGCTACACCTTC
d_gene: .
v_gene: TRBV9
j_gene: TRBJ1-2
abundance: .

CDR3aa: CASTGQGVEQYF
CDR3nt: TGTGCCAGCACCGGACAGGGGGTCGAGCAGTACTTC
d_gene: TRBD1
v_gene: TRBV2
j_gene: TRBJ2-7
abundance: .

CDR3aa: CASWGGEGRTEAFF
CDR3nt: TGTGCCAGCTGGGGGGGTGAGGGAAGAACTGAAGCTTTCTTT
d_gene: .
v_gene: TRBV18
j_gene: TRBJ1-1
abundance: .

CDR3aa: CASSLAGGPNEQFF
CDR3nt: TGTGCCAGCAGCTTAGCGGGGGGCCCGAATGAGCAGTTCTTC
d_gene: TRBD2
v_gene: TRBV7-3
j_gene: TRBJ2-1
abundance: .

CDR3aa: CASIPGGTGGYEQYF
CDR3nt: TGTGCCAGTATACCCGGTGGGACAGGGGGCTACGAGCAGTACTTC
d_gene: TRBD1
v_gene: TRBV6-5
j_gene: TRBJ2-7
abundance: .

CDR3aa: CASSLAERVYGYTF
CDR3nt: TGTGCCAGCAGCTTGGCGGAGAGAGTCTATGGCTACACCTTC
d_gene: .
v_gene: TRBV5-4
j_gene: TRBJ1-2
abundance: .

CDR3aa: CASSRGEGSSYEQFF
CDR3nt: TGTGCCAGCTCACGGGGGGAGGGGTCCTCCTATGAGCAGTTCTTC
d_gene: TRBD2
v_gene: TRBV18
j_gene: TRBJ2-1
abundance: .

CDR3aa: CASSEFNSPLHF
CDR3nt: TGTGCCAGCAGTGAATTTAATTCACCCCTCCACTTT
d_gene: .
v_gene: TRBV25-1
j_gene: TRBJ1-6
abundance: few

CDR3aa: CASSAPPRGYGDTEAFF
CDR3nt: TGTGCCAGCAGCGCCCCCCCCCGGGGCTATGGGGACACTGAAGCTTTCTTT
d_gene: .
v_gene: TRBV9
j_gene: TRBJ1-1
abundance: .

CDR3aa: CASSSTGTSGGAETQYF
CDR3nt: TGTGCCAGCAGCTCAACCGGGACTAGCGGGGGGGCGGAGACCCAGTACTTC
d_gene: TRBD2
v_gene: TRBV7-9
j_gene: TRBJ2-5
abundance: .

CDR3aa: CASSLAPLGANVLTF
CDR3nt: TGCGCCAGCAGCTTGGCCCCGCTAGGGGCCAACGTCCTGACTTTC
d_gene: .
v_gene: TRBV5-1
j_gene: TRBJ2-6
abundance: .

CDR3aa: CASSESPKNTEAFF
CDR3nt: TGTGCCAGCAGTGAATCTCCGAAGAACACTGAAGCTTTCTTT
d_gene: .
v_gene: TRBV6-1
j_gene: TRBJ1-1
abundance: .

CDR3aa: CAWNGRAGAIQYF
CDR3nt: TGTGCCTGGAACGGCCGAGCGGGTGCCATTCAGTACTTC
d_gene: .
v_gene: TRBV30
j_gene: TRBJ2-4
abundance: .

CDR3aa: CASSTPGARVAF
CDR3nt: TGTGCCAGCAGCACCCCGGGGGCCAGGGTAGCCTTC
d_gene: .
v_gene: TRBV9
j_gene: TRBJ1-2
abundance: .

CDR3aa: CASSLEPQETQYF
CDR3nt: TGCGCCAGCAGCTTGGAGCCTCAAGAGACCCAGTACTTC
d_gene: .
v_gene: TRBV5-1
j_gene: TRBJ2-5
abundance: .

CDR3aa: CASFRGGQGNYGYTF
CDR3nt: TGTGCCAGTTTCCGGGGGGGACAGGGAAACTATGGCTACACCTTC
d_gene: TRBD1
v_gene: TRBV6-6
j_gene: TRBJ1-2
abundance: .

CDR3aa: CASSLQDYYGYTF
CDR3nt: TGTGCCAGCAGTTTACAGGATTACTATGGCTACACCTTC
d_gene: .
v_gene: TRBV6-5
j_gene: TRBJ1-2
abundance: .

CDR3aa: CASSEQGTASYEQYF
CDR3nt: TGTGCCAGCAGTGAACAGGGGACAGCCTCCTACGAGCAGTACTTC
d_gene: TRBD1
v_gene: TRBV6-1
j_gene: TRBJ2-7
abundance: .

CDR3aa: CTSSQDKFEARWEQFF
CDR3nt: TGCACCAGCAGCCAAGATAAGTTTGAAGCACGTTGGGAGCAGTTCTTC
d_gene: .
v_gene: TRBV1
j_gene: TRBJ2-1
abundance: .

CDR3aa: CASSWGQLMNTGELFF
CDR3nt: TGTGCCAGCAGTTGGGGACAGTTGATGAACACCGGGGAGCTGTTTTTT
d_gene: TRBD1
v_gene: TRBV2
j_gene: TRBJ2-2
abundance: .

CDR3aa: CASSLLVSSYNEQFF
CDR3nt: TGTGCCAGCAGTTTGTTAGTGAGCTCCTACAATGAGCAGTTCTTC
d_gene: .
v_gene: TRBV27
j_gene: TRBJ2-1
abundance: .

CDR3aa: CASREGRGEQYF
CDR3nt: TGTGCCAGTAGAGAAGGGAGAGGCGAGCAGTACTTC
d_gene: .
v_gene: TRBV19
j_gene: TRBJ2-7
abundance: .

CDR3aa: CATRVYTNQPQHF
CDR3nt: TGTGCCACCAGAGTTTACACGAATCAGCCCCAGCATTTT
d_gene: .
v_gene: TRBV6-6
j_gene: TRBJ1-5
abundance: .

CDR3aa: CASSESGNTIYF
CDR3nt: TGTGCCAGCAGTGAATCCGGAAACACCATATATTTT
d_gene: .
v_gene: TRBV6-1
j_gene: TRBJ1-3
abundance: .

CDR3aa: CATSRDRGYEQYF
CDR3nt: TGTGCCACCAGCAGAGATCGAGGGTACGAGCAGTACTTC
d_gene: .
v_gene: TRBV15
j_gene: TRBJ2-7
abundance: few

CDR3aa: CASSRSHWTEIGNTIYF
CDR3nt: TGTGCCAGTAGTAGGTCCCATTGGACAGAGATTGGAAACACCATATATTTT
d_gene: .
v_gene: TRBV19
j_gene: TRBJ1-3
abundance: .

CDR3aa: CASRQGTSQNIQYF
CDR3nt: TGCGCCAGCAGACAGGGGACAAGCCAAAACATTCAGTACTTC
d_gene: TRBD1
v_gene: TRBV5-1
j_gene: TRBJ2-4
abundance: .

CDR3aa: CASTRGRINTGELFF
CDR3nt: TGTGCCAGTACCCGGGGACGGATTAACACCGGGGAGCTGTTTTTT
d_gene: .
v_gene: TRBV19
j_gene: TRBJ2-2
abundance: .

CDR3aa: CASSLASTKADTQYF
CDR3nt: TGTGCCAGCAGCTTAGCAAGTACGAAGGCAGATACGCAGTATTTT
d_gene: .
v_gene: TRBV7-6
j_gene: TRBJ2-3
abundance: .

CDR3aa: CASSLVRGKGRATNEKLFF
CDR3nt: TGTGCCAGCAGCTTAGTTCGGGGAAAAGGAAGAGCAACTAATGAAAAACTGTTTTTT
d_gene: .
v_gene: TRBV11-2
j_gene: TRBJ1-4
abundance: .

CDR3aa: CASSEQTGLEAFF
CDR3nt: TGTGCCAGCAGTGAGCAAACAGGGTTAGAAGCTTTCTTT
d_gene: .
v_gene: TRBV6-1
j_gene: TRBJ1-1
abundance: .

CDR3aa: CASSVWGQGTDTQYF
CDR3nt: TGTGCCAGCAGTGTTTGGGGACAGGGCACAGATACGCAGTATTTT
d_gene: TRBD1
v_gene: TRBV6-1
j_gene: TRBJ2-3
abundance: .